The 8 T cell receptor beta chains below come from one sample, sequenced in a study of metastatic and nonmetastatic thyroid tumors. Every patient was untreated before thyroid surgery. TCRdb re-analyzed the PCR reads through MiXCR. The sample has 45,000 to 65,000 clones; about 15% are singletons. The material sequenced was blood. The receptors were sampled from a female donor with papillary thyroid cancer or a benign thyroid nodule (not recorded which). Some clones in this sample may be carry-over from other donors' samples.

The genes are TRBV6-1 and TRBJ2-3; a weak D match, TRBD1 (6 bases). V was cut by 4 bases and J by 2 bases, with 19 bases left in between. The CDR3 is 17 amino acids. The V gene's germline CDR1 is MNHNS and CDR2 SASEGT. As DNA, the CDR3 is TGTGCCAGCAGTGTTCAGTTCCGTACAGGGACCACAGATACGCAGTATTTT. This translates into CASSVQFRTGTTDTQYF.

Comments on this clone: One junction end does not reproduce the germline sequence, and a read error may be involved. This rearrangement joins TRBV19 to TRBJ1-1; D unclear. This CDR3 has 14 residues. Germline CDR1 and CDR2: LNHDA and SQIVND (reference sequence). The CDR3 loop reads CASRSGYKNTEAFF. Here the CDR3 DNA reads TGCGCCAGTAGATCCGGGTATAAGAACACTGAAGCTTTCTTT. The full variable domain, with the rest looked up from reference TRBV19 and TRBJ1-1, is DGGITQSPKYLFRKEGQNVTLSCEQNLNHDAMYWYRQDPGQGLRLIYYSQIVNDFQKGDIAEGYSVSREKKESFPLTVTSAQKNPTAFYLCASRSGYKNTEAFFGQGTRLTVV.

This clone was seen just once. The chain is built from TRBV11-1 and TRBJ1-2; D ambiguous. Trimming took 2 bases from V and 0 from J, leaving 16 bases between them. Germline V gene data show CDR1 as SGHAT and CDR2 as FQDESV (reference sequence). The CDR3 runs 17 residues. The CDR3 region is CASSLRHVREANYGYTF. As DNA, the CDR3 is TGTGCCAGCAGCTTAAGGCATGTTAGGGAAGCTAACTATGGCTACACCTTC. Supplemented by reference TRBV11-1 and TRBJ1-2, the full variable domain reads EAEVAQSPRYKITEKSQAVAFWCDPISGHATLYWYRQILGQGPELLVQFQDESVVDDSQLPKDRFSAERLKGVDSTLKIQPAELGDSAMYLCASSLRHVREANYGYTFGSGTRLTVV.

This clone showed up just a few times. The chain links TRBV7-9 to TRBJ2-1; D remains unclear. CDR3 length equals 13 residues. V lost 1 base to trimming and J lost 7 bases, with 8 bases between them. Germline V gene data show CDR1 as SEHNR and CDR2 as FQNEAQ (reference sequence). CDR3 residues: CASSLVAVNEQFF. The CDR3, as DNA: TGTGCCAGCAGCTTAGTAGCAGTAAATGAGCAGTTCTTC.

The chain has TRBV3-1 and TRBJ2-7; possible D gene TRBD2, 5 bases. Looked up from germline, CDR1 is LGHDT and CDR2 is YNNKEL (reference sequence). V shed 4 bases and J shed 3 bases, with 10 bases lying between them. This CDR3 spans 13 amino acids. CDR3 in amino acids: CASSPGIIYEQYF. In nucleotides, the CDR3 is TGTGCCAGCAGCCCCGGGATAATCTACGAGCAGTACTTC.

This clone was recorded at least ten times. The chain links TRBV20-1 to TRBJ2-1, with a tentative D call TRBD1 (7 bases). Germline CDR1 reads DFQATT; CDR2 reads SNEGSKA (reference sequence). V gave up 1 base and J gave up 2 bases, with 18 bases separating them. The CDR3 length is 17 residues. Here the CDR3 DNA reads TGCAGTGCTAGAGGGAGGGGGCTGCGGAGGACCTACAATGAGCAGTTCTTC. This translates into CSARGRGLRRTYNEQFF.

In its sample, this clone was seen many times. The chain is built from TRBV7-3 and TRBJ2-2; 8 nucleotides agree with TRBD2. The CDR3 consists of 16 residues. V was pared by 5 bases and J by 0 bases, with 5 bases of the junction left unmatched. From germline, CDR1 is SGHTA and CDR2 FQGTGA. CDR3 sequence reads: CASSPGLATNTGELFF. CDR3 DNA: TGTGCCAGCAGCCCTGGACTAGCAACGAACACCGGGGAGCTGTTTTTT. Combining the CDR3 with reference TRBV7-3 and TRBJ2-2 gives the whole variable domain GAGVSQTPSNKVTEKGKYVELRCDPISGHTALYWYRQSLGQGPEFLIYFQGTGAADDSGLPNDRFFAVRPEGSVSTLKIQRTERGDSAVYLCASSPGLATNTGELFFGEGSRLTVL.

This clone was detected many times. This sample also contains other DNA sequences that code for the same CDR3. The V and J genes are TRBV5-1 and TRBJ1-1; D is unclear. CDR3 length: 11 amino acids. Trimming took 2 bases from V and 3 from J, leaving 2 bases between them. Germline CDR1 is SGHRS and CDR2 is YFSETQ. CDR3 loop: CASSFHTEAFF. CDR3 nucleotide sequence: TGCGCCAGCAGCTTCCACACTGAAGCTTTCTTT.